The rows below give T cell receptor beta chains drawn from one sample of a study of cytomegalovirus exposure and HLA in healthy donors. Only in-frame clones appear in the TCRdb table, and some are missing; sequencing was by immunoSEQ multiplex PCR. The sample carries around 210,000 clones, over 75% recorded once. The sample taken for sequencing was PBMCs. These receptors were obtained from a boy younger than 18 in good health and CMV-seronegative. CDR3s include the opening cysteine and the closing phenylalanine or tryptophan. D genes are given only for firm matches. Expanded clones are given a class, and other clones once, few, many or no size at all.

J gene	V gene	D gene	clone size	CDR3 protein	CDR3 DNA
TRBJ2-7	TRBV5-1	NA	NA	CASSGDKIGEQYF	TGCGCCAGCAGCGGGGACAAAATCGGCGAGCAGTACTTC
TRBJ2-1	TRBV9	TRBD1	NA	CASSDRDRAGQFF	TGTGCCAGCAGCGACCGAGACAGGGCGGGGCAGTTCTTC
TRBJ2-2	TRBV11-3	NA	NA	CASSLNTGELFF	TGTGCCAGCAGCCTTAACACCGGGGAGCTGTTTTTT
TRBJ2-7	TRBV10-3	TRBD1	once	CAISEGQGAYEQYF	TGTGCCATCAGTGAGGGGCAGGGGGCCTACGAGCAGTACTTC
TRBJ1-1	TRBV7-3	TRBD1	NA	CASSAAGTASQAFF	TGTGCCAGCAGCGCCGCCGGGACAGCTTCTCAAGCTTTCTTT
TRBJ2-5	TRBV6-1	NA	few	CASSTRVWQEETQYF	TGTGCCAGCAGTACGCGGGTTTGGCAGGAAGAGACCCAGTACTTC
TRBJ2-1	TRBV19	NA	NA	CASSIEAWHYNEQFF	TGTGCCAGTAGTATAGAGGCCTGGCACTACAATGAGCAGTTCTTC
TRBJ1-1	TRBV9	NA	few	CASSSQVNTEAFF	TGTGCCAGCAGCTCCCAGGTGAACACTGAAGCTTTCTTT
TRBJ2-1	TRBV7-2	TRBD2	NA	CASSPGLAGVSWDNEQFF	TGTGCCAGCAGCCCGGGACTAGCGGGAGTGAGCTGGGACAATGAGCAGTTCTTC
TRBJ2-5	TRBV2	TRBD2	NA	CASVPGTSGQETQYF	TGTGCCAGCGTTCCAGGAACTAGCGGCCAAGAGACCCAGTACTTC
TRBJ2-7	TRBV27	TRBD2	few	CASSISGRWEQYF	TGTGCCAGCAGTATTAGCGGGAGGTGGGAGCAGTACTTC
TRBJ1-1	TRBV13	NA	NA	CASSLGVPKEGAFF	TGTGCCAGCAGCTTAGGGGTCCCTAAGGAGGGCGCTTTCTTT
TRBJ2-7	TRBV15	TRBD1	NA	CATSRDGRTGSNEQYF	TGTGCCACCAGCAGAGATGGTAGGACAGGTTCAAACGAGCAGTACTTC
TRBJ2-3	TRBV7-6	TRBD2	NA	CASSPGLERGVVTDTQYF	TGTGCCAGCAGCCCCGGATTGGAGCGGGGGGTTGTCACAGATACGCAGTATTTT
TRBJ2-7	TRBV19	TRBD2	NA	CASSRLAGGDYEQYF	TGTGCCAGTAGTAGGCTAGCGGGAGGGGACTACGAGCAGTACTTC
TRBJ2-7	TRBV19	TRBD2	NA	CATRGGGSYEQYF	TGTGCCACCCGGGGGGGAGGCTCCTACGAGCAGTACTTC
TRBJ2-7	TRBV30	NA	NA	CAWSVRGSYEQYF	TGTGCCTGGAGTGTAAGGGGTTCCTACGAGCAGTACTTC
TRBJ2-7	TRBV7-4	TRBD2	once	CASSLSGRSSYEQYF	TGTGCCAGCAGCTTATCCGGGAGGTCTTCCTACGAGCAGTACTTC
TRBJ2-7	TRBV5-1	TRBD1	NA	CASSLPDRGLSEQYF	TGCGCCAGCAGCTTGCCAGACAGGGGGCTGAGCGAGCAGTACTTC
TRBJ2-2	TRBV11-2	TRBD2	NA	CASSLSWGRETGELFF	TGTGCCAGCAGCTTATCTTGGGGGAGGGAGACCGGGGAGCTGTTTTTT
TRBJ2-7	TRBV5-6	TRBD2	NA	CASSLAGVSYEQYF	TGTGCCAGCAGCTTAGCGGGAGTCTCCTACGAGCAGTACTTC
TRBJ2-1	TRBV7-3	NA	NA	CASSLSTATATNEQFF	TGTGCCAGCAGCTTATCGACAGCGACGGCCACCAATGAGCAGTTCTTC
TRBJ2-3	TRBV5-1	NA	NA	CASSLGASISTDTQYF	TGCGCCAGCAGCTTGGGCGCTAGCATTAGCACAGATACGCAGTATTTT
TRBJ2-6	TRBV18	NA	NA	CASSPRGQPRSGANVLTF	TGTGCCAGCTCACCACGCGGGCAGCCGCGCTCTGGGGCCAACGTCCTGACTTTC
TRBJ1-1	TRBV21-1	NA	NA	CASSNPSQGFTEAFF	TGTGCCAGCAGCAACCCATCACAGGGTTTCACTGAAGCTTTCTTT
TRBJ1-6	TRBV6-5	NA	few	CASSNPFSPLHF	TGTGCCAGCAGTAATCCCTTTTCACCCCTCCACTTT